This TCR beta chain was recorded in a study of response to subunit inactivated influenza vaccine. TCRdb called the RT-PCR reads again in MiXCR, with one record for every CDR3 protein. The table lists approximately 500,000 distinct CDR3 sequences, around 21% of them singletons. These sequences were also reported in another study, on T cells expressing NK-cell markers. Turning to that study: As the method of synthesis, 5'RACE template switching with UMIs yielded TCR beta cDNA. The study drew TCR beta repertoires from sorted CD3+CD56+NKG2C+, CD3+CD56+NKG2C- and CD3+CD56-NKG2C+ T cells. A handful of donors carried dominant NKG2C+ clonotypes that made up roughly 1.0-7.0% of their CD8+ T cells. Dominance of the CD3+CD56-NKG2C+ fraction by these clonotypes also held in several donors.

This receptor was taken from a man aged 50 to 59 who received an inactivated influenza vaccine. This sample comprised CD4+ T cells sorted from PBMCs, obtained 11 to 12 days after vaccination.

The CDR3 here is CASSPGTSGSTYEQYF. In DNA form, the CDR3 reads TGTGCCAGCTCACCCGGGACTAGCGGGAGTACCTACGAGCAGTACTTC. The chain is built from TRBV18 and TRBJ2-7, with 14 bases fitting TRBD2. With V trimmed by 3 bases and J by 2 bases, 3 bases remained unmatched. The CDR3 has 16 residues. The germline V gene encodes CDR1 KGHSH and CDR2 LQKENI.